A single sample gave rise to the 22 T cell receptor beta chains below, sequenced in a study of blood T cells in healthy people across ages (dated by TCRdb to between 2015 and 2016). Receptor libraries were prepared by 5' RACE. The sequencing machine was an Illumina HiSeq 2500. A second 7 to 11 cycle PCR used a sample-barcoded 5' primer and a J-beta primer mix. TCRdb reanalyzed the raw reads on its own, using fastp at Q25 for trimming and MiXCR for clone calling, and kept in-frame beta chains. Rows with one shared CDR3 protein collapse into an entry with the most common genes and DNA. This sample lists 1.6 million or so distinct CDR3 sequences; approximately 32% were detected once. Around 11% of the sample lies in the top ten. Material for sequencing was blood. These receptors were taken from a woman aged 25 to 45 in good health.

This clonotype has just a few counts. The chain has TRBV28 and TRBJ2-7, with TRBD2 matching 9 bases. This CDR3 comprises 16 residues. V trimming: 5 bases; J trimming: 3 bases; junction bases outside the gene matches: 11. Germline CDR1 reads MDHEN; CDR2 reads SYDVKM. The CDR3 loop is CASSQLWTSANYEQYF. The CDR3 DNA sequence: TGTGCCAGCAGTCAGCTCTGGACTAGCGCGAACTACGAGCAGTACTTC.

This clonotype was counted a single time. This CDR3 is CASSYSPGQGILAFF. CDR3 coding DNA: TGTGCCAGCAGCTACAGCCCGGGACAGGGTATTCTAGCTTTCTTT. The J gene is TRBJ1-1, the V gene TRBV27; 9 bases align to TRBD1. Germline CDR1 MNHEY, CDR2 SMNVEV (reference sequence). The ends lost 6 bases at V and 10 bases at J; junction bases unmatched: 15. The CDR3 is 15 amino acids.

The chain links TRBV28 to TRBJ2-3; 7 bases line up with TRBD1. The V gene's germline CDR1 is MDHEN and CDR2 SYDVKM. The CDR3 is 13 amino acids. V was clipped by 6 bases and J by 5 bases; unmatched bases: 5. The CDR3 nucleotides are TGTGCCAGCAGGCATTCAGGGGGAGATACGCAGTATTTT. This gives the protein CASRHSGGDTQYF.

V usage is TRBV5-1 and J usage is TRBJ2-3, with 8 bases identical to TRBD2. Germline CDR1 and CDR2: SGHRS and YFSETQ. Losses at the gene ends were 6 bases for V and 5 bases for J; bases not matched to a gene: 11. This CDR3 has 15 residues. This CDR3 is CASKGLVIMGDTQYF. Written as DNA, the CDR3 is TGCGCCAGCAAGGGACTAGTCATAATGGGAGATACGCAGTATTTT.

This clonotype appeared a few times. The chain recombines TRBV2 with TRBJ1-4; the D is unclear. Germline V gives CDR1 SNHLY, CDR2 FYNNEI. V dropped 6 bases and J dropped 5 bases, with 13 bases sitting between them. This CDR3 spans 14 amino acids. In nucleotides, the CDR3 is TGTGCCAGCAGAAAGGCCTTTGTCAATGAAAAACTGTTTTTT. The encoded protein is CASRKAFVNEKLFF. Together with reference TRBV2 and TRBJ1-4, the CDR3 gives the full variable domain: EPEVTQTPSHQVTQMGQEVILRCVPISNHLYFYWYRQILGQKVEFLVSFYNNEISEKSEIFDDQFSVERPDGSNFTLKIRSTKLEDSAMYFCASRKAFVNEKLFFGSGTQLSVL.

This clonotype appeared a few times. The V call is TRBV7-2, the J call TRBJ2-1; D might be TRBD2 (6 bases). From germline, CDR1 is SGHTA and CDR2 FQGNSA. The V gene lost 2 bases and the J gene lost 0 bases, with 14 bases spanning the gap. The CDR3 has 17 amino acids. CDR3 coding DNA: TGTGCCAGCAGCTTACGCGGGGCGGGATACTCCTACAATGAGCAGTTCTTC. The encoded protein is CASSLRGAGYSYNEQFF.

The CDR3: CASSLGGRAHEQYF. In nucleotides, the CDR3 is TGTGCCAGCAGCTTGGGCGGGAGGGCCCACGAGCAGTACTTC. The rearrangement links TRBV7-9 to TRBJ2-7, with 9 bases fitting TRBD2. CDR1 and CDR2 (germline): SEHNR, FQNEAQ (reference sequence). There are 14 residues in the CDR3. V lost 3 bases, J lost 5 bases, and 5 bases stayed unmatched.

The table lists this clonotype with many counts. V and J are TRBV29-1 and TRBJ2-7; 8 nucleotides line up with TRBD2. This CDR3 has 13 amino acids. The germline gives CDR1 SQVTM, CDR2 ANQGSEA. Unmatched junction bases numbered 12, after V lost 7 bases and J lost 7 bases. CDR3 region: CSGRQSTGGEQYF. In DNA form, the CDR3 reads TGCAGCGGGAGACAGAGCACGGGGGGGGAGCAGTACTTC.

CDR3 in DNA: TGCAGTGCTAGAGAAGCGGGAGGGCTCAAAAACATTCAGTACTTC. Its translation is CSAREAGGLKNIQYF. V gene TRBV20-1 combines with J gene TRBJ2-4, with 10 nucleotides matching TRBD2. This CDR3 comprises 15 residues. Germline V CDR1 and CDR2: DFQATT, SNEGSKA (reference sequence). Losses at the gene ends were 0 bases for V and 3 bases for J; bases not matched to a gene: 2.

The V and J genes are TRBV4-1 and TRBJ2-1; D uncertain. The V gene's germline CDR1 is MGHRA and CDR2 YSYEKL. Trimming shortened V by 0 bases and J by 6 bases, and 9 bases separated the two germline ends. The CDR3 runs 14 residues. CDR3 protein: CASSQESWRNEQFF. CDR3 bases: TGCGCCAGCAGCCAAGAGAGCTGGCGCAATGAGCAGTTCTTC.

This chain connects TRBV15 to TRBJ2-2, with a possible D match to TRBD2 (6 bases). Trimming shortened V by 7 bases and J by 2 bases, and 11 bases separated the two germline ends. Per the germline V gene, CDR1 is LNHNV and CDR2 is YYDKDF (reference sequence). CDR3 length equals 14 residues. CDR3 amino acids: CATNRGTNTGELFF. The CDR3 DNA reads TGTGCCACCAACCGGGGGACTAACACCGGGGAGCTGTTTTTT.

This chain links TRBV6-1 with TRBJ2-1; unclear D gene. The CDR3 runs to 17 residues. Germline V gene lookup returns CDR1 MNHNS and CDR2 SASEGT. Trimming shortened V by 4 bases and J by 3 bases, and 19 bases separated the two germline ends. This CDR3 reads CASSGSLGPRVYNEQFF. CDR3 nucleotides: TGTGCCAGCAGTGGATCTCTAGGTCCCCGGGTCTACAATGAGCAGTTCTTC.

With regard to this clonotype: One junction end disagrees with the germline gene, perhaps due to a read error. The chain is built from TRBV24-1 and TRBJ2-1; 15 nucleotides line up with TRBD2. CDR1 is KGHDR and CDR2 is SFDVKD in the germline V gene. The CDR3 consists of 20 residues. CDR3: CTTSGLAGTSGRFSYNEQFF. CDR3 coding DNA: TGTACCACCAGTGGCCTCGCCGGGACTAGCGGGAGGTTCTCCTACAATGAGCAGTTCTTC.

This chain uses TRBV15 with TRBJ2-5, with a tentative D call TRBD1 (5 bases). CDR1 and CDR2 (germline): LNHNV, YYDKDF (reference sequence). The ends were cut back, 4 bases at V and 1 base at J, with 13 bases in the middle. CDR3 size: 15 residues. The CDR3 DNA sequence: TGTGCCACCAGCATTAGGTCTAGGGGCCAAGAGACCCAGTACTTC. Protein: CATSIRSRGQETQYF.

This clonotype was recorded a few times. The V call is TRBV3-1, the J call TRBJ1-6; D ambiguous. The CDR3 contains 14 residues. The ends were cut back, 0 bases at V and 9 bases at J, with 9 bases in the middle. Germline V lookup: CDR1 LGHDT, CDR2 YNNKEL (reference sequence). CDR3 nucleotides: TGTGCCAGCAGCCAAGATGGGGTTTCTTCACCCCTCCACTTT. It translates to CASSQDGVSSPLHF. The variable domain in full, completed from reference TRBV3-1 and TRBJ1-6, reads DTAVSQTPKYLVTQMGNDKSIKCEQNLGHDTMYWYKQDSKKFLKIMFSYNNKELIINETVPNRFSPKSPDKAHLNLHINSLELGDSAVYFCASSQDGVSSPLHFGNGTRLTVT.

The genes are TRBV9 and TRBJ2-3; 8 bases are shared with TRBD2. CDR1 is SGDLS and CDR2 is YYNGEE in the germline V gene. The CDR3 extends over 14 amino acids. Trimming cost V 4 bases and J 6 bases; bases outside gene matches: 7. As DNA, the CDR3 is TGTGCCAGCAGCCTGGGACTAGGTTCGGATACGCAGTATTTT. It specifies CASSLGLGSDTQYF.

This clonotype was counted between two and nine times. The CDR3 coding sequence is TGTGCCAGCAGCTTGCTGGGGCGCCAGCACAATGAGCAGTTCTTC. Translated: CASSLLGRQHNEQFF. J is TRBJ2-1 and V is TRBV5-6; D perhaps matches TRBD1 (5 bases). This CDR3 spans 15 amino acids. Germline CDR1 is SGHDT and CDR2 is YYEEEE. V lost 1 base and J lost 5, with 13 bases in between.

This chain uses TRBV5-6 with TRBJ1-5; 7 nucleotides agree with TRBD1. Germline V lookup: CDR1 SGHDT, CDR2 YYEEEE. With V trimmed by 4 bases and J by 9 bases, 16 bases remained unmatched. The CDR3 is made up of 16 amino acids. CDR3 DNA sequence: TGTGCCAGCAGCCAAAAGCCCGGGACAGTTTTTCTGCCCCAGCATTTT. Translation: CASSQKPGTVFLPQHF.

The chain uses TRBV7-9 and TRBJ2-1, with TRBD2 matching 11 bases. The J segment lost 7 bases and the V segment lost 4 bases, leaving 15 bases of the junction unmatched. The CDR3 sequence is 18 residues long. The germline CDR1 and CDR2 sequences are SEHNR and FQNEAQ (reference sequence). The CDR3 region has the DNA TGTGCCAGCAGCTCCACCATAGCGGGAGGGCCAAGCTGGAATGAGCAGTTCTTC. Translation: CASSSTIAGGPSWNEQFF.

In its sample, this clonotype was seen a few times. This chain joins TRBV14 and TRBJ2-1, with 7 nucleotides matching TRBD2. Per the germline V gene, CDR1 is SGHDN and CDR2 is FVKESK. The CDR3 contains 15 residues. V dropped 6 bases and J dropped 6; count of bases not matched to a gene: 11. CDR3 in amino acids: CASSKTSNYRNEQFF. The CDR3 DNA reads TGTGCCAGCAGTAAGACTAGCAATTATCGCAATGAGCAGTTCTTC. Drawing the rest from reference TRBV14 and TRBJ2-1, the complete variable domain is EAGVTQFPSHSVIEKGQTVTLRCDPISGHDNLYWYRRVMGKEIKFLLHFVKESKQDESGMPNNRFLAERTGGTYSTLKVQPAELEDSGVYFCASSKTSNYRNEQFFGPGTRLTVL.

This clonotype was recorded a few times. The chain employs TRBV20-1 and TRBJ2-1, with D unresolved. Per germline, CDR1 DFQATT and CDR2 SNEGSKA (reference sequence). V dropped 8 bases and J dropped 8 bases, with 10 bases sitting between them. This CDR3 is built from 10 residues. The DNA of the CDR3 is TGCAGTCCTTTGGGCGATGAGCAGTTCTTC. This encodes CSPLGDEQFF.

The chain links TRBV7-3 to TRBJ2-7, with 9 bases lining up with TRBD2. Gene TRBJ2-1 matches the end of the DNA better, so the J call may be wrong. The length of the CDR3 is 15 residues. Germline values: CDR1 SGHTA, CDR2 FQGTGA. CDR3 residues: CASSLSGGASYEQFF. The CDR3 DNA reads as TGTGCCAGCAGCTTAAGCGGGGGGGCCTCCTACGAGCAGTTCTTC.